This T cell receptor (beta chain) stems from a study of graft-versus-host responses after intestinal transplantation. V lost 4 bases and J 0 bases, leaving 16 bases between the germline ends. Germline lookup yields CDR1 MNHNS and CDR2 SASEGT. The CDR3 has 17 amino acids. Comment on this clone: Its matching antigen is unknown.

The assay was immunoSEQ multiplex PCR, and TCRdb's table has in-frame clones only and misses some. The sample records nearly 110,000 clones, approximately 90% being singletons. Study conclusions and caveats: Recipient marrow held GvH clones, some first seen in ileum or blood.

This specimen consisted of unstimulated CD4+ T cells sorted from spleen or lymph node cells, obtained before transplant. The clonotype originates from a human donor who was the organ donor for an intestinal transplant. The rearrangement links TRBV6-1 to TRBJ1-5; D is unclear. The CDR3 sequence: CASSVWGIIDSNQPQHF. Written as DNA, the CDR3 is TGTGCCAGCAGTGTTTGGGGTATAATAGATAGCAATCAGCCCCAGCATTTT.